A selection of T cell receptor beta chains follows, all from one sample in a study of T cell responses to AZD1222 COVID-19 vaccine. Sequencing used immunoSEQ multiplex PCR; TCRdb keeps in-frame clones, though not all of them. This repertoire shows roughly 140,000 clones, approximately 94% found once; its top ten account for about 1.9%. Source: peripheral blood, taken on day 0 of AZD1222 vaccination. These receptors were obtained from an adult in good health. Each CDR3 is given with its conserved first and last residue. The D gene is left open where the match is weak. Some rows have no size entry. The others give once, few or many, or a class for an expanded clone.

>TRBD2|-|TRBV9|TRBJ2-2
CASSGSGGNTGELFF
TGTGCCAGCTCCGGGTCGGGGGGGAACACCGGGGAGCTGTTTTTT
>TRBD1|once|TRBV7-3|TRBJ2-3
CASSLGTGATTDTQYF
TGTGCCAGCAGCTTAGGGACAGGGGCCACCACAGATACGCAGTATTTT
>-|-|TRBV7-9|TRBJ1-3
CASTLDTGKLDTIYF
TGTGCCAGCACCCTAGACACAGGGAAATTGGACACCATATATTTT
>-|once|TRBV27|TRBJ1-1
CASSLWPGSTEAFF
TGTGCCAGCAGTTTATGGCCAGGGAGTACTGAAGCTTTCTTT
>-|-|TRBV30|TRBJ2-5
CAWSLALWGGKETQYF
TGTGCCTGGAGTTTGGCTCTTTGGGGTGGGAAAGAGACCCAGTACTTC
>-|-|TRBV7-3|TRBJ1-3
CASSLTPGSGNTIYF
TGTGCCAGCAGCTTAACCCCCGGCTCTGGAAACACCATATATTTT
>-|-|TRBV11-1|TRBJ2-7
CASSAGTPFDEQYF
TGTGCCAGCAGCGCCGGGACCCCTTTTGACGAGCAGTACTTC
>-|-|TRBV3-1/TRBV3-2|TRBJ1-5
CASSPATYQDQPQHF
TGTGCCAGCAGCCCAGCGACCTATCAAGATCAGCCCCAGCATTTT
>-|-|TRBV19|TRBJ2-7
CASSFGTSYEQYF
TGTGCCAGTAGTTTCGGGACATCTTACGAGCAGTACTTC
>TRBD1|-|TRBV6-5|TRBJ1-4
CASSSMQTGVGEKLFF
TGTGCCAGCAGTTCAATGCAGACAGGGGTGGGTGAAAAACTGTTTTTT
>-|-|TRBV19|TRBJ2-3
CASSNARGRDTQYF
TGTGCCAGTAGTAACGCCCGGGGTAGAGATACGCAGTATTTT
>-|-|TRBV12-3/TRBV12-4|TRBJ1-1
CASSFGTGQEAFF
TGTGCCAGCAGTTTCGGAACAGGACAAGAAGCTTTCTTT
>TRBD2|-|TRBV29-1|TRBJ2-1
CSVALLAGSYNEQFF
TGCAGCGTTGCCCTACTAGCGGGGAGCTACAATGAGCAGTTCTTC
>-|once|TRBV30|TRBJ1-6
CAWSPPGRSYNSPLHF
TGTGCCTGGAGCCCTCCCGGGAGGTCCTATAATTCACCCCTCCACTTT
>-|-|TRBV5-5|TRBJ2-2
CASRLAGGRNTGELFF
TGTGCCAGCAGGTTAGCTGGGGGCCGTAACACCGGGGAGCTGTTTTTT
>-|-|TRBV15|TRBJ1-2
CATSRDPGGYYGYTF
TGTGCCACCAGCAGAGATCCCGGGGGATACTATGGCTACACCTTC
>-|-|TRBV2|TRBJ1-1
CASNRGVSTEAFF
TGTGCCAGCAACCGGGGGGTGAGCACTGAAGCTTTCTTT
>TRBD1|-|TRBV5-1|TRBJ1-1
CASSVTGMNTEAFF
TGCGCCAGCAGCGTGACAGGGATGAACACTGAAGCTTTCTTT
>-|-|TRBV27|TRBJ2-7
CASSPQTGRLNSYEQYF
TGTGCCAGCAGTCCCCAGACAGGGAGGTTAAACTCCTACGAGCAGTACTTC
>TRBD1|-|TRBV7-9|TRBJ1-6
CASSQGQGYSPLHF
TGTGCCAGCAGCCAGGGACAGGGTTATTCACCCCTCCACTTT
>-|-|TRBV1|TRBJ2-1
CTSSQEGGQQFF
TGCACCAGCAGCCAGGAAGGAGGCCAGCAGTTCTTC
>-|-|TRBV30|TRBJ1-4
CAWSAVGEKLFF
TGTGCCTGGAGTGCGGTCGGCGAAAAACTGTTTTTT
>-|-|TRBV6-5|TRBJ1-2
CASSPTNYGYTF
TGTGCCAGCAGTCCGACCAACTATGGCTACACCTTC
>-|-|TRBV7-8|TRBJ1-6
CASSLVAGMDNSPLHF
TGTGCCAGCAGCTTAGTCGCAGGCATGGATAATTCACCCCTCCACTTT
>TRBD2|-|TRBV7-9|TRBJ2-7
CASSPGTRDEQYF
TGTGCCAGCAGCCCGGGGACTAGGGACGAGCAGTACTTC
>-|-|TRBV14|TRBJ2-2
CASSQESASWAGELFF
TGTGCCAGCAGCCAAGAATCGGCCAGTTGGGCCGGGGAGCTGTTTTTT
>-|-|TRBV12-3/TRBV12-4|TRBJ2-7
CASSLVQGEQYF
TGTGCCAGCAGTTTAGTTCAGGGGGAGCAGTACTTC
>TRBD1|-|TRBV7-7|TRBJ2-1
CASSSGGTGGNEQFF
TGTGCTAGCAGCTCAGGGGGGACAGGGGGGAATGAGCAGTTCTTC
>-|once|TRBV5-1|TRBJ1-1
CASSLDSGRLGTEAFF
TGCGCCAGCAGCTTGGACTCGGGACGACTAGGGACTGAAGCTTTCTTT
>-|-|TRBV30|TRBJ1-5
CAWSVRTGGNQPQHF
TGTGCCTGGAGTGTAAGAACAGGAGGTAATCAGCCCCAGCATTTT
>-|-|TRBV5-5|TRBJ1-5
CASSLAPGSNQPQHF
TGTGCCAGCAGCTTGGCCCCGGGGAGCAATCAGCCCCAGCATTTT
>-|once|TRBV5-1|TRBJ1-1
CASSPGWGEMNTEAFF
TGCGCCAGCAGCCCGGGTTGGGGAGAGATGAACACTGAAGCTTTCTTT
>TRBD1|-|TRBV5-1|TRBJ1-2
CASSLDRGSVGYTF
TGCGCCAGCAGCTTAGACAGGGGATCAGTAGGCTACACCTTC
>TRBD1|-|TRBV11-2|TRBJ1-4
CASSFQGAQGEKLFF
TGTGCCAGCAGCTTCCAGGGGGCGCAGGGCGAAAAACTGTTTTTT
>-|-|TRBV6-6|TRBJ2-2
CASRPVGGELFF
TGTGCCAGCAGACCAGTTGGCGGGGAGCTGTTTTTT